Detailed here is one T cell receptor beta chain. Its recognized antigen is unknown. It has no much larger one-base neighbor in the sample; base qualities were not kept. Counted from cysteine to phenylalanine, this CDR3 has 14 amino acids. Kept here is only the CDR3 DNA, which spans 42 bases and is read in frame from base 1. The CDR1 and CDR2 encoded by the germline V gene are SGHDT and YYEEEE. The trim is 3 bases for V and 0 bases for J, with a gap of 7 bases between the germline ends. These data are taken from a study of T cells in localized non-small cell lung cancer (dated by TCRdb to 2020 to 2022). About the study as a whole: The study examined T cell repertoires in roughly 240 patients with early-stage NSCLC and compared tumors with uninvolved tumor-adjacent lungs. NSCLC patients had a mean age of approximately 66 years, and more than 120 were male and 85 to 110 female. The cohort consisted of approximately 240 treatment-naive NSCLC patients whose localized lung tumors had been resected.

The full study reports these points: Longer overall survival was associated with higher T cell density in blood, whereas shorter survival was associated with higher clonality in adjacent lung. The highest T cell clonality was observed in uninvolved tumor-adjacent lung, where clonality exceeded that of tumor, suggesting that antigenic responses were more focused in uninvolved tumor-adjacent lung. Because multi-region tumor sequencing was not done, intratumor heterogeneity could not be ruled out. Of the top 100 tumor clones, a median of 57 were detected in paired uninvolved adjacent lung; around 27 were also among that lung's top 100. Because the study design was exploratory, TCR variables were selected using unadjusted p-values without false-discovery rate correction.

The immunoSEQ Assay was used to sequence TCR beta CDR3 regions from DNA. The published analysis was carried out like this. To compute T cell density, TCR beta template counts were normalized to usable DNA, which was estimated by amplifying housekeeping genes. Using the preseqR package, richness was estimated by extrapolating to 120,000 templates for tissue samples and 400,000 templates for PBMC samples. Clonality was defined as one minus Pielou's evenness. To identify tissue-enriched TCRs, differential abundance testing was run on productive amino-acid clonotypes with a minimum total count of 5 and an alpha of 0.1. Repertoire overlap between compartments was quantified with the Jaccard Index and Morisita Overlap Index. GLIPH clustered TCR beta CDR3s with public tetramer-defined viral CDR3s; viral motifs required at least three viral sequences plus V-gene enrichment. TCRdb took over this immuneACCESS table, retaining in-frame rearrangements with V and J assigned. Such tables are incomplete; in checked studies, under half of the missing clones stem from an unresolved V gene, and the remainder is unexplained. The V and J calls and clone size are taken from that table; D and trimming were inferred from the DNA. This sample gives under 35,000 clones in total; 80% to 95% of them show up just once. The ten largest clones represent around 3.9% of the sample.

At diagnosis, tumor, uninvolved tumor-adjacent lung and peripheral blood were collected and then preserved as a mix of FFPE and fresh-frozen material. For TCR repertoire profiling, blood samples were analyzed as peripheral blood mononuclear cells. Specimen: peripheral blood mononuclear cells, collected before any cancer treatment. This clonotype was sampled from a woman aged 40 to 75 with stage III lung adenocarcinoma. In this chain, TRBV5-6 is recombined with TRBJ1-3, with the D gene not confidently named. The DNA sequence follows: TGTGCCAGCAGCTCGTATTCCTCTGGAAACACCATATATTTT. It translates to CASSSYSSGNTIYF.